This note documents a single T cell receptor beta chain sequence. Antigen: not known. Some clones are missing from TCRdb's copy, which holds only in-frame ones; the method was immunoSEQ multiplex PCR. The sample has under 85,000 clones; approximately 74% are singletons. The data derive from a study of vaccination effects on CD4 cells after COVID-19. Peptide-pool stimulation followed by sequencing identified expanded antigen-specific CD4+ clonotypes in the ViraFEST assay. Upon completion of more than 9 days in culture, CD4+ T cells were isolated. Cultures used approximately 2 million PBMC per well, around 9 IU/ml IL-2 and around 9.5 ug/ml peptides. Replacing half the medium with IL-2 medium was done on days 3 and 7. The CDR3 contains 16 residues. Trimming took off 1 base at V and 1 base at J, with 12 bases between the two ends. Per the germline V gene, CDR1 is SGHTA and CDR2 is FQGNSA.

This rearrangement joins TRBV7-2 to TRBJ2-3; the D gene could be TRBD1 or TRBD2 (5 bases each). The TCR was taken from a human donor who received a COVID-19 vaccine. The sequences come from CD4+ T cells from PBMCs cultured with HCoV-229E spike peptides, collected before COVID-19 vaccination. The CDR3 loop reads CASSLVGTVGTDTQYF. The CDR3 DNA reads TGTGCCAGCAGCTTAGTTGGGACGGTGGGCACAGATACGCAGTATTTT.